This paragraph reports one TCR beta chain. This specimen comes from a study of blood T cell repertoires in COVID-19. V trimming: 4 bases; J trimming: 9 bases; junction bases outside the gene matches: 2. This CDR3 comprises 13 residues. In germline, CDR1 is MGHDK, CDR2 SYGVNS. Using immunoSEQ multiplex PCR, the repertoire was profiled, and TCRdb retains in-frame clones only, with some absent. The table records 100,000 or so clones, around 89% of them present only once. V is TRBV25-1 and J is TRBJ2-2; 10 nucleotides line up with TRBD2. Sequences were obtained from peripheral blood. This receptor was obtained from a man aged 55 to 70 with acute or convalescent COVID-19. The CDR3, as DNA: TGTGCCAGCAGTGTGGGACTAGCGTGGGAGCTGTTTTTT. Translating gives CASSVGLAWELFF. The variable domain in full, with the rest retrieved from reference TRBV25-1 and TRBJ2-2, is EADIYQTPRYLVIGTGKKITLECSQTMGHDKMYWYQQDPGMELHLIHYSYGVNSTEKGDLSSESTVSRIRTEHFPLTLESARPSHTSQYLCASSVGLAWELFFGEGSRLTVL.